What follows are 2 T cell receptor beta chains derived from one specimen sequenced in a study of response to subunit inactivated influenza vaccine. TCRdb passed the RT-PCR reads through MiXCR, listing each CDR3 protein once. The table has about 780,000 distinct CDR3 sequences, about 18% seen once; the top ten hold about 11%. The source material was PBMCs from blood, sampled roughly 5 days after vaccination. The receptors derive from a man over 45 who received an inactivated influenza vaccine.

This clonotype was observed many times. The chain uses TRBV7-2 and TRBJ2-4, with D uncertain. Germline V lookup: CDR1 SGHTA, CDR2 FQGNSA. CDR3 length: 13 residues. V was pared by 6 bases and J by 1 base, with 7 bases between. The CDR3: CASSALAKNIQYF. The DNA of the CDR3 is TGTGCCAGCAGTGCGCTGGCCAAAAACATTCAGTACTTC.

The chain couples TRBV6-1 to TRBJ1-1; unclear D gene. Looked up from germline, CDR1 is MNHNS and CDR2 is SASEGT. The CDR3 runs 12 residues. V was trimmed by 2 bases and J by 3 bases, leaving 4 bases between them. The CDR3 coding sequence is TGTGCCAGCAGTGAATTGTACACTGAAGCTTTCTTT. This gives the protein CASSELYTEAFF.